Below are 2 T cell receptor beta chains sequenced from a single sample in a study of regulatory T cells in long-lasting Graves disease. Combining iRepertoire HTBI primers with Arm-PCR of CDR3 regions, the authors built TCR beta libraries. TCRdb redid the calling of the multiplex PCR reads with MiXCR, one entry per CDR3 protein. Of about 540,000 distinct CDR3 sequences in the sample, roughly 14% were seen once. Time point described: newly diagnosed GD, antithyroid drugs for less than 3 months. RNA isolated from PBMCs was used to make the TCR library. These data also formed part of another study, on T cells in Graves' hyperthyroidism and ophthalmopathy.

Sequenced here: peripheral blood mononuclear cells (PBMCs), sampled at new diagnosis, from a patient treated with antithyroid drugs. All receptors come from a man aged 25-45 years with Graves disease.

This clonotype has only a few counts. The J gene is TRBJ1-2, the V gene TRBV6-9, with 8 bases matching TRBD1. After removal of 4 bases from V and 4 bases from J, the junction contained 8 bases not matched to a gene. Germline lookup yields CDR1 MNHGY and CDR2 SVAAGI. The CDR3 extends over 15 amino acids. In DNA form, the CDR3 reads TGTGCCAGCAGTTGGGATCAGGGGGCCCCCTATGGCTACACCTTC. Translation gives CASSWDQGAPYGYTF.

The V and J genes are TRBV5-1 and TRBJ2-6; TRBD1 matches at 7 bases. CDR1 SGHRS and CDR2 YFSETQ come from the germline V gene. J was trimmed by 0 bases and V by 2 bases; bases with no gene match: 8. This CDR3 is 18 amino acids long. CDR3 nucleotide sequence: TGCGCCAGCAGCTTAAGGGACAGCGAATTCTCTGGGGCCAACGTCCTGACTTTC. Translating gives CASSLRDSEFSGANVLTF.